Below, one T cell receptor (beta chain) is given with its context. No antigen is known for it. From germline, CDR1 is SNHLY and CDR2 FYNNEI. The CDR3 has 14 residues. V lost 1 base and J lost 2, with 8 bases in between. Autoimmune disease history or systemic immunosuppression excluded patients. The method was immunoSEQ multiplex PCR; TCRdb's version includes in-frame clones alone and lacks a portion of them. The table has 35,000 to 45,000 clones, over 60% seen once. This entry comes from a study of OX40 agonist ivuxolimab in advanced cancers. Study outcomes and limitations: The authors did not determine the antigen specificity of the expanded peripheral T cells. The study found that CD8+ T cells averaged more expanded clones than CD4+.

The sequenced sample was CD4+ or CD8+ T cells sorted from blood, obtained in a trial of the OX40 agonist ivuxolimab. This TCR was sampled from an adult with an advanced solid tumor such as melanoma, head and neck, liver or kidney cancer. V is TRBV2 and J is TRBJ1-2, with D maybe TRBD1 (5 bases). CDR3 protein: CASSEEAGNYGYTF. As DNA, the CDR3 is TGTGCCAGCAGTGAAGAGGCAGGGAACTATGGCTACACCTTC.